This is a list of T cell receptor beta chains from one sample in a study of long-term antiretroviral therapy in people with HIV. Repertoires were generated with immunoSEQ multiplex PCR, while TCRdb's copy carries only in-frame clones and drops some. The sample contains about 28,000 clones, 95% of which appear only once. The source was unsorted PBMCs, collected 5.3 years after starting antiretroviral therapy. Receptor source: a man in his fifties or sixties with HIV. CDR3s include the opening cysteine and the closing phenylalanine or tryptophan. D genes are given only for firm matches. The size entry is marked missing in some rows and otherwise reads once, few, many or a size class.

>TRBV2|-|TRBD1|TRBJ2-1
TGTGCCAGCAGCCCGGGACAGGACTACAATGAGCAGTTCTTC
CASSPGQDYNEQFF
>TRBV7-2|-|-|TRBJ2-7
TGTGCCAGCAGCTTAAGGCGGTCGGGGGCCTCCTACGAGCAGTACTTC
CASSLRRSGASYEQYF
>TRBV7-2|-|TRBD1|TRBJ2-1
TGTGCCAGCAGCTTCGGACAGGCCTACTACAATGAGCAGTTCTTC
CASSFGQAYYNEQFF
>TRBV15|-|-|TRBJ2-1
TGTGCCACCAGCAGAGCGGGGGCCTACAATGAGCAGTTCTTC
CATSRAGAYNEQFF
>TRBV19|-|-|TRBJ1-6
TGTGCCAGTAGTAAAGATTATAATTCACCCCTCCACTTT
CASSKDYNSPLHF
>TRBV6-1|-|TRBD1|TRBJ1-2
TGTGCCAGCAGTGAAGCACAGGCAGGGGGGGGTGGCTACACCTTC
CASSEAQAGGGGYTF
>TRBV25-1|-|TRBD1|TRBJ2-7
TGTGCCAGCGCTGGGACAGGGAGCTACGAGCAGTACTTC
CASAGTGSYEQYF
>TRBV23-1|-|TRBD1|TRBJ1-2
TGCGCCAGCAGTCAATCGATTAGGGACAGAGCTAACTATGGCTACACCTTC
CASSQSIRDRANYGYTF
>TRBV6-5|-|-|TRBJ2-7
TGTGCCAGCACCCCGAGGGGGGTCTCCTACGAGCAGTACTTC
CASTPRGVSYEQYF
>TRBV19|once|-|TRBJ2-2
TGTGCCAGTAGTATTAACACCGGGGAGCTGTTTTTT
CASSINTGELFF
>TRBV7-2|-|TRBD2|TRBJ2-3
TGTGCCAGCAGGGTTAGCGGGGGGGCGACAGATACGCAGTATTTT
CASRVSGGATDTQYF
>TRBV5-1|-|-|TRBJ2-6
TGCGCCAGCAGATTGGGCGGGTCTGGGGCCAACGTCCTGACTTTC
CASRLGGSGANVLTF
>TRBV19|-|-|TRBJ2-7
TGTGCCAGTAGTGGCTCAGAACATTCGTTCTACGAGCAGTACTTC
CASSGSEHSFYEQYF
>TRBV7-2|once|-|TRBJ1-1
TGTGCCAGCAGCTTAGATTGGGCCATGAACACTGAAGCTTTCTTT
CASSLDWAMNTEAFF
>TRBV29-1|once|TRBD2|TRBJ2-1
TGCAGCGTTAGCGGGGGTTACAATGAGCAGTTCTTC
CSVSGGYNEQFF
>TRBV9|-|-|TRBJ1-1
TGTGCCAGCAGCGTAGTGTGGGGGACCGCTGACGAAGCTTTCTTT
CASSVVWGTADEAFF
>TRBV7-6|-|-|TRBJ2-7
TGTGCCAGCAGCCCAGTTACCCTAGGCTACGAGCAGTACTTC
CASSPVTLGYEQYF
>TRBV6-5|once|-|TRBJ1-1
TGTGCCAGCAGTTTCGACTGGTCCATGAACACTGAAGCTTTCTTT
CASSFDWSMNTEAFF
>TRBV4-2|-|-|TRBJ2-2
TGTGCCAGCAGCCAAGATGTTCTCCCCCAGGCATCGAACACCGGGGAGCTGTTTTTT
CASSQDVLPQASNTGELFF
>TRBV2|-|TRBD2|TRBJ2-1
TGTGCCAGCAGAGGAGCGGGGGGGTCCTACAATGAGCAGTTCTTC
CASRGAGGSYNEQFF
>TRBV6-5|-|-|TRBJ2-2
TGTGCCAGCAGGTATGGCGCCGGGGAGCTGTTTTTT
CASRYGAGELFF
>TRBV6-6|-|TRBD1|TRBJ2-7
TGTGCCAGCAGCTACCGGGCCAGGGGGTACGAGCAGTACTTC
CASSYRARGYEQYF
>TRBV30|-|-|TRBJ1-1
TGTGCCTGGAGTGTAGCAGGAGACACTGAAGCTTTCTTT
CAWSVAGDTEAFF
>TRBV19|-|-|TRBJ1-1
TGTGCCAGTACCCCTCGTAGGACAGCGAACACTGAAGCTTTCTTT
CASTPRRTANTEAFF
>TRBV7-9|-|-|TRBJ1-4
TGTGCCAGCAGCTTGGGAACTGCAACTAATGAAAAACTGTTTTTT
CASSLGTATNEKLFF
>TRBV5-1|-|TRBD1|TRBJ1-1
TGCGCCAGCAGCTTTGACAGGGCCGCCGGAGACACTGAAGCTTTCTTT
CASSFDRAAGDTEAFF
>TRBV7-9|-|TRBD1|TRBJ2-7
TGTGCCAGCAGCTTAGGGGACAGGGTCTACGAGCAGTACTTC
CASSLGDRVYEQYF
>TRBV6-5|-|-|TRBJ1-3
TGTGCCAGCAGGACAGGAAATGGAAACACCATATATTTT
CASRTGNGNTIYF
>TRBV30|-|-|TRBJ1-1
TGTGCCTGGGAAAGGGACACTGAAGCTTTCTTT
CAWERDTEAFF
>TRBV28|-|TRBD1|TRBJ1-5
TGTGCCAGCAGTTCGCCAGGGGGGAATCAGCCCCAGCATTTT
CASSSPGGNQPQHF
>TRBV5-5|-|TRBD2|TRBJ2-1
TGTGCCAGCAGCACCCGACTAGCGGGGGACAATGAGCAGTTCTTC
CASSTRLAGDNEQFF
>TRBV4-1|-|TRBD2|TRBJ2-7
TGCGCCAGCAGCCAGAAACTAGCGGGGGGCTACGAGCAGTACTTC
CASSQKLAGGYEQYF
>TRBV27|-|TRBD1|TRBJ1-4
TGTGCCAGCAGTTCGACAGGGAGGAGGAATGAAAAACTGTTTTTT
CASSSTGRRNEKLFF
>TRBV19|few|TRBD1|TRBJ1-2
TGTGCCAGTAGTGCCGGACAGGGGTCACTCTATGGCTACACCTTC
CASSAGQGSLYGYTF
>TRBV30|-|TRBD1|TRBJ1-6
TGTGCCTGGCGCCCGGGGACAGCAGTTTCACCCCTCCACTTT
CAWRPGTAVSPLHF
>TRBV27|-|-|TRBJ1-5
TGTGCCAGCAGCATGACAGGAACACATCAGCCCCAGCATTTT
CASSMTGTHQPQHF
>TRBV6-1|-|-|TRBJ2-2
TGTGCCAGCAGCCCTACAGGGTCCGGGGAGCTGTTTTTT
CASSPTGSGELFF
>TRBV12-5|-|TRBD1|TRBJ1-1
TGTGCTAGTGGTTTGACTACAGCAGGGGGCACTGAAGCTTTCTTT
CASGLTTAGGTEAFF
>TRBV30|-|-|TRBJ1-2
TGTGCCTGGAGGAATAACATTCACTATGGCTACACCTTC
CAWRNNIHYGYTF
>TRBV6-1|once|-|TRBJ1-5
TGTGCCAGCAGCGAAAGGCAGGATCGGCCCCAGCATTTT
CASSERQDRPQHF
>TRBV4-3|-|-|TRBJ1-3
TGCGCCAGCAGCCAAGATCAGGAGATCTCTGGAAACACCATATATTTT
CASSQDQEISGNTIYF
>TRBV7-6|-|TRBD1|TRBJ2-7
TGTGCCAGCAGCCCAGGGACAGGGGACTCCTACGAGCAGTACTTC
CASSPGTGDSYEQYF
>TRBV10-2|-|TRBD2|TRBJ2-2
TGCGCCAGCAGTGGTACTAGCGGGGGGGCCGGGGAGCTGTTTTTT
CASSGTSGGAGELFF
>TRBV5-1|-|-|TRBJ2-3
TGCGCCACCCGGCAGAATCTAGCCGGAGATACGCAGTATTTT
CATRQNLAGDTQYF
>TRBV6-5|-|-|TRBJ1-1
TGTGCCAGCAGTTACCAGGGTATGAACACTGAAGCTTTCTTT
CASSYQGMNTEAFF
>TRBV7-3|-|TRBD1|TRBJ1-2
TGTGCCAGCAGCAAGGACAGGGGTAGTTATGGCTACACCTTC
CASSKDRGSYGYTF
>TRBV9|-|-|TRBJ1-1
TGTGCCAGCAGCGGACTAAGGGAGAGGAACACTGAAGCTTTCTTT
CASSGLRERNTEAFF
>TRBV10-1|-|TRBD1|TRBJ1-2
TGCGCCAGCAGTCCGGGACAGTGGAACTATGGCTACACCTTC
CASSPGQWNYGYTF
>TRBV7-3|few|-|TRBJ2-2
TGTGCCAGCAGCTTTGGGCCGCGGACCGGGGAGCTGTTTTTT
CASSFGPRTGELFF
>TRBV7-9|once|TRBD1|TRBJ2-3
TGTGCCAGCAGCTTACCCGCGACAGGGAGCCCCACAGATACGCAGTATTTT
CASSLPATGSPTDTQYF
>TRBV11-2|-|-|TRBJ1-1
TGTGCCAGCAGCCTGGATAGCGGGACTGAAGCTTTCTTT
CASSLDSGTEAFF
>TRBV27|-|-|TRBJ2-5
TGTGCCAGCAGTTTATATATGGCGAGTGGAGGGGAGACCCAGTACTTC
CASSLYMASGGETQYF
>TRBV4-1|-|-|TRBJ2-2
TGCGCCAGCAGCCCTTCGACAAAGACCTTAACCGGGGAGCTGTTTTTT
CASSPSTKTLTGELFF
>TRBV6-6|-|-|TRBJ2-7
TGTGCCAGCAGTTACGGGCGGGGGCTCTACGAGCAGTACTTC
CASSYGRGLYEQYF
>TRBV6-1|-|-|TRBJ1-2
TGTGCCAGCAGTGAACGGCTAGGGGTAGGTTATGGCTACACCTTC
CASSERLGVGYGYTF
>TRBV10-2|-|-|TRBJ1-5
TGCGCCAGCAGTGATCGGGTCCCGGATCAGCCCCAGCATTTT
CASSDRVPDQPQHF